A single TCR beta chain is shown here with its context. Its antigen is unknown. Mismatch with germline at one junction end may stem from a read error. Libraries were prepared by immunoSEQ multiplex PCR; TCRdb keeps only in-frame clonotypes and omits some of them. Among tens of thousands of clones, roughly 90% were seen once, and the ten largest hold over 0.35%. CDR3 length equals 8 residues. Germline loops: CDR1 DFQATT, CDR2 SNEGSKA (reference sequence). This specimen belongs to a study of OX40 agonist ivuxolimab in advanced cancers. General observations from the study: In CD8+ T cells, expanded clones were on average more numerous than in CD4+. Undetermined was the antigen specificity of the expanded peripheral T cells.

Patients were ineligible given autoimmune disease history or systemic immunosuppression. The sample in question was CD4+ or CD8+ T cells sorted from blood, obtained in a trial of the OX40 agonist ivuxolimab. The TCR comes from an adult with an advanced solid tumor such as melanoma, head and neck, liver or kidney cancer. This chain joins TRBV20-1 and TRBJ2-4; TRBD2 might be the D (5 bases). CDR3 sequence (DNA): TGCAGTGCTAGAGATACGGGGTTC. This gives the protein CSARDTGF.